This passage covers 18 T cell receptor beta chains from one sample sequenced in a study of T-cell memory formation after mild COVID-19. TCRdb redid the calling of the 5' RACE reads with MiXCR, one entry per CDR3 protein. The table shows over 95,000 distinct CDR3 sequences, with about 20% occurring only once. Sequencing was carried out using PBMCs or a T cell subset sorted from them (not recorded which). The source of these receptors is a man between 18 and 35 years old who had mild COVID-19 (a few samples of this study predate the infection). Cell type and time point are not known.

For the CDR3, the DNA is TGCAGCGTAGAGGGGGACAGGGGATGGCTGTTTTTT. The encoded protein is CSVEGDRGWLFF. The chain joins TRBV29-1 to TRBJ1-4; 10 positions agree with TRBD1. Trimming took 6 bases from V and 14 from J; bases not matched to a gene: 9. Germline values: CDR1 SQVTM, CDR2 ANQGSEA. The CDR3 spans 12 residues.

The CDR3 nucleotides are TGTGCCAGCAGCTTCGGGACTAGCGGGGGCTACGAGCAGTACTTC. The encoded protein is CASSFGTSGGYEQYF. The chain employs TRBV7-2 and TRBJ2-7; 14 nucleotides line up with TRBD2. The CDR3 is 15 amino acids. Germline assignment: CDR1 SGHTA and CDR2 FQGNSA. After removal of 3 bases from V and 3 bases from J, the junction contained 1 base not matched to a gene.

The CDR3 sequence: CASSLRDRVGHNNSPLHF. Written as DNA, the CDR3 is TGTGCCAGCAGTTTACGGGACAGGGTTGGACATAATAATTCACCCCTCCACTTT. The gene calls are TRBV28 and TRBJ1-6; 9 bases are a match to TRBD1. J gave up 5 bases and V 2 bases, and 10 bases lay outside the gene matches. The CDR3 is 18 amino acids. Germline values: CDR1 MDHEN, CDR2 SYDVKM.

J is TRBJ1-5 and V is TRBV29-1; 7 nucleotides align to TRBD1. This CDR3 region has 13 residues. The germline CDR1 and CDR2 sequences are SQVTM and ANQGSEA. J lost 3 bases, V lost 6 bases, and 5 bases had no gene match. This CDR3 reads CSVRDSNNQPQHF. CDR3 coding DNA: TGCAGCGTCCGGGACAGCAACAATCAGCCCCAGCATTTT.

This sequence joins TRBV12-3 or TRBV12-4 and TRBJ2-3; tentatively, D is TRBD1 (6 bases). CDR3 length: 15 amino acids. V dropped 5 bases and J dropped 6 bases, with 18 bases sitting between them. CDR3 in amino acids: CASSARGPAEDTQYF. Here the CDR3 DNA reads TGTGCCAGCAGTGCCAGGGGCCCTGCAGAGGATACGCAGTATTTT.

This rearrangement joins TRBV19 to TRBJ1-6, with 8 bases fitting TRBD1. This CDR3 contains 14 residues. Germline CDR1 and CDR2: LNHDA and SQIVND (reference sequence). The junction had 7 bases not matched to a gene; V was cut back by 4 bases and J by 11 bases. The CDR3 spells CASSTTGAGTPLHF. The CDR3 DNA is TGTGCCAGTAGTACGACAGGGGCCGGGACACCCCTCCACTTT.

CDR3 amino acids: CASSEWPGVEETQYF. Written as DNA, the CDR3 is TGTGCCAGCAGTGAGTGGCCAGGGGTTGAAGAGACCCAGTACTTC. J is TRBJ2-5 and V is TRBV2; a weak D match, TRBD1 (6 bases). The CDR3 sequence is 15 residues long. Trimming stripped 3 bases from V and 3 bases from J, with 14 bases between. CDR1 is SNHLY, CDR2 FYNNEI, per germline.

The chain links TRBV7-3 to TRBJ2-3; TRBD1 agrees at 10 bases. CDR3 length equals 14 residues. CDR1 and CDR2 from the germline V gene are SGHTA and FQGTGA. Trimming took 8 bases from V and 5 from J; bases not matched to a gene: 7. CDR3: CASDWGDRGDTQYF. CDR3 in DNA: TGTGCCAGCGATTGGGGGGACAGGGGAGATACGCAGTATTTT.

In its sample, this clonotype was seen a few times. This chain connects TRBV3-1 to TRBJ2-7; no clear D. The V end was cut by 0 bases, the J end by 3 bases, with 9 bases between. Germline V lookup: CDR1 LGHDT, CDR2 YNNKEL (reference sequence). The CDR3 totals 14 residues. The CDR3 DNA reads TGTGCCAGCAGCCAAGATTCCTCCTTCTACGAGCAGTACTTC. Translation gives CASSQDSSFYEQYF.

This clonotype was seen more than once but under ten times. The genes are TRBV4-3 and TRBJ1-6; 9 bases fit TRBD1. CDR1 is LGHNA, CDR2 YSLEER, per germline. With V trimmed by 0 bases and J by 7 bases, 4 bases remained unmatched. The CDR3 consists of 16 residues. Here the CDR3 reads CASSQELGTGNSPLHF. DNA of the CDR3: TGCGCCAGCAGCCAAGAGCTGGGGACAGGGAATTCACCCCTCCACTTT.

The chain is built from TRBV4-2 and TRBJ2-7; TRBD1 matches 8 bases. Germline trimming cut 2 bases from V and 0 bases from J; bases unmatched to any gene: 3. Germline V gives CDR1 LGHNA, CDR2 YNFKEQ. CDR3 length: 15 residues. The CDR3 here is CASSQPGQASYEQYF. CDR3 sequence (DNA): TGTGCCAGCAGCCAACCGGGACAGGCCTCCTACGAGCAGTACTTC.

J is TRBJ2-3 and V is TRBV5-6, with D perhaps matching TRBD2 (7 bases). Between the trimmed V and J ends, which lost 3 bases and 2 bases, there was a span of 16 bases. Germline values: CDR1 SGHDT, CDR2 YYEEEE. The CDR3 runs to 16 residues. In DNA, the CDR3 is TGTGCCAGCAGCTCAAGAGGGGGGGGACACACAGATACGCAGTATTTT. This encodes CASSSRGGGHTDTQYF.

This clonotype was observed a handful of times. One end of the junction fails to match germline, which may point to a read error. The V and J genes are TRBV10-2 and TRBJ2-1; unclear D gene. The germline V gene has CDR1 WSHSY and CDR2 SAAADI. CDR3 length: 17 residues. The CDR3 reads CASSESIEFNSHNEQFF. CDR3 coding DNA: TGCGCCAGCAGTGAGTCGATAGAGTTCAACTCCCACAATGAGCAGTTCTTC.

This clonotype has just a few counts. The gene calls are TRBV7-2 and TRBJ1-1, with TRBD1 as a possible D gene (5 bases). The ends were cut back, 1 base at V and 2 bases at J, with 11 bases in the middle. The length of the CDR3 is 15 residues. Germline V lookup: CDR1 SGHTA, CDR2 FQGNSA. CDR3 in amino acids: CASSLELTVNTEAFF. The CDR3 bases are TGTGCCAGCAGCTTAGAATTGACAGTTAACACTGAAGCTTTCTTT.

At least ten counts were recorded for this clonotype. This rearrangement joins TRBV4-1 to TRBJ2-1; no clear D. The CDR3 runs 11 residues. Trimming cost V 1 base and J 9 bases, with 4 bases left between them. Germline-derived CDR1 and CDR2 are MGHRA and YSYEKL. The CDR3 sequence: CASSQAGEQFF. CDR3 nucleotide sequence: TGCGCCAGCAGCCAAGCGGGTGAGCAGTTCTTC.

V gene TRBV7-6 combines with J gene TRBJ2-7, with TRBD1 matching 10 bases. V was clipped by 4 bases and J by 2 bases; unmatched bases: 5. The CDR3 loop spans 15 amino acids. From germline, CDR1 is SGHVS and CDR2 FNYEAQ. CDR3 region: CASSSGQGVTYEQYF. CDR3 nucleotides: TGTGCCAGCAGCTCCGGACAGGGGGTAACCTACGAGCAGTACTTC. The complete variable domain, with remaining parts taken from reference TRBV7-6 and TRBJ2-7, reads GAGVSQSPRYKVTKRGQDVALRCDPISGHVSLYWYRQALGQGPEFLTYFNYEAQQDKSGLPNDRFSAERPEGSISTLTIQRTEQRDSAMYRCASSSGQGVTYEQYFGPGTRLTVT.

The chain recombines TRBV29-1 with TRBJ2-3; no firm D call. The V gene's germline CDR1 is SQVTM and CDR2 ANQGSEA. The CDR3 sequence is 13 residues long. V lost 6 bases and J lost 4, with 14 bases in between. This CDR3 is CSVLPIEADTQYF. The CDR3 nucleotides read TGCAGCGTCCTCCCGATTGAAGCAGATACGCAGTATTTT.

The rearrangement uses TRBV7-6 and TRBJ2-5; D unclear. Trimming stripped 1 base from V and 4 bases from J, with 13 bases between. Germline CDR1 SGHVS, CDR2 FNYEAQ. This CDR3 has 15 residues. The CDR3 region is CASSLGPTPGETQYF. For the CDR3, the DNA is TGTGCCAGCAGCTTAGGGCCGACGCCGGGAGAGACCCAGTACTTC.